These T cell receptor beta chains were read from a single sample in a study of OX40 agonist ivuxolimab in advanced cancers. Profiled with immunoSEQ multiplex PCR; TCRdb holds only in-frame clones, not every one. The sample has roughly 45,000 clones, 60% to 80% seen once; the top ten hold 7.9%. Specimen: CD4+ or CD8+ T cells sorted from blood, collected in a trial of the OX40 agonist ivuxolimab. Receptors were obtained from an adult with an advanced solid tumor such as melanoma, head and neck, liver or kidney cancer. CDR3s include the opening cysteine and the closing phenylalanine or tryptophan. The D gene is left open where the match is weak. Size tells how often a clone was seen (once, few, many) or the class of an expanded clone, and some rows leave it out.

J,D,V,size,DNA,CDR3
TRBJ1-2,-,TRBV6-6,-,TGTGCCAGCAGTTACGAGGGTAACGATGGCTACACCTTC,CASSYEGNDGYTF
TRBJ2-7,TRBD2,TRBV19,-,TGTGCCAGTAGTAATCGGACTAGCGGGAGAGGCGTTCACTACGAGCAGTACTTC,CASSNRTSGRGVHYEQYF
TRBJ2-2,TRBD2,TRBV29-1,-,TGCAGCGTGATGCGGGAGTACACCGGGGAGCTGTTTTTT,CSVMREYTGELFF
TRBJ2-2,-,TRBV9,-,TGTGCCAGCAGCCCCAGACTAAACACCGGGGAGCTGTTTTTT,CASSPRLNTGELFF
TRBJ2-7,TRBD2,TRBV5-4,-,TGTGCCAGCAGCAGGGGACTAGCGGGAGGGTCCGAGCAGTACTTC,CASSRGLAGGSEQYF
TRBJ2-3,TRBD1,TRBV7-6,-,TGTGCCAGCAGCTCTTGGACAGGGAGCACAGATACGCAGTATTTT,CASSSWTGSTDTQYF
TRBJ1-4,TRBD1,TRBV5-4,-,TGTGCCAGCAGCGCCAACAGGGGACTAAATGAAAAACTGTTTTTT,CASSANRGLNEKLFF
TRBJ2-5,-,TRBV30,-,TGTGCCTGGAATTTCGAAGGGGTAGGGACCCAGTACTTC,CAWNFEGVGTQYF
TRBJ2-7,-,TRBV5-1,-,TGCGCCAGCTCTTCGGGGTTTACGTCCTACGAGCAGTACTTC,CASSSGFTSYEQYF
TRBJ1-2,-,TRBV6-1,-,TGTGCCAGCAGTGAAGCAGGGCAATATGGCTACACCTTC,CASSEAGQYGYTF
TRBJ2-7,TRBD2,TRBV29-1,-,TGCAGCGTTTCCGGGCAGCGGGGGGTCATCTACGAGCAGTACTTC,CSVSGQRGVIYEQYF
TRBJ2-2,-,TRBV18,-,TGTGCCAGCTCATCGACTAGTCTGGGCACCGGGGAGCTGTTTTTT,CASSSTSLGTGELFF
TRBJ2-3,TRBD1,TRBV7-2,-,TGTGCCAGCAGTTCCCCGGGACAGGGCGCTAGCACAGATACGCAGTATTTT,CASSSPGQGASTDTQYF
TRBJ2-2,-,TRBV18,-,TGTGCCAGCTCACCACTGCAGGGTGCAGACACCGGGGAGCTGTTTTTT,CASSPLQGADTGELFF
TRBJ2-1,-,TRBV29-1,-,TGCAGCGCCGGGGAGGACGATGAGCAGTTCTTC,CSAGEDDEQFF
TRBJ2-7,TRBD1,TRBV30,-,TGTGCCTGGAGAACTCCGGGACAGGGAGGCGAGCAGTACTTC,CAWRTPGQGGEQYF
TRBJ2-7,TRBD1,TRBV2,few,TGTGCCAGCAGTGAACAGGGGGCTTGGAACTCCTACGAGCAGTACTTC,CASSEQGAWNSYEQYF
TRBJ2-7,-,TRBV7-2,-,TGTGCCAGCAGCTTAGATGGCAACCTCGAGCAGTACTTC,CASSLDGNLEQYF
TRBJ1-1,TRBD1,TRBV9,-,TGTGCCAGCAGCAACGGACAGGCCGACACTGAAGCTTTCTTT,CASSNGQADTEAFF
TRBJ1-6,TRBD1,TRBV5-1,-,TGCGCCAGCAGCTTGGAAGGGGGCGGAAGAAATTCACCCCTCCACTTT,CASSLEGGGRNSPLHF
TRBJ1-2,TRBD1,TRBV6-5,once,TGTGCCAGCAGTTACTCGCCGACAGGGGATGGCTACACCTTC,CASSYSPTGDGYTF
TRBJ1-5,TRBD1,TRBV6-4,few,TGTGCCAGCCTCTGGGACAGGGAGAATCAGCCCCAGCATTTT,CASLWDRENQPQHF
TRBJ2-2,-,TRBV6-5,-,TGTGCCAGCAGCCCCCCGGGGGACATCACCGGGGAGCTGTTTTTT,CASSPPGDITGELFF